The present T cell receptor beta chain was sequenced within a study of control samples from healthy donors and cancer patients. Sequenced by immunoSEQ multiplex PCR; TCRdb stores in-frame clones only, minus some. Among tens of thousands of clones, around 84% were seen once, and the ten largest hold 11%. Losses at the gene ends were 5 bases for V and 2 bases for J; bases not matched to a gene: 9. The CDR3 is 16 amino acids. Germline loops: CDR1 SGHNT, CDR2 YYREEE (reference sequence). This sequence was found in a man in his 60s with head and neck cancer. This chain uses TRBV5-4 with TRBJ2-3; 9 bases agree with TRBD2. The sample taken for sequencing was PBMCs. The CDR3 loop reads CASRVWLAGTTDTQYF. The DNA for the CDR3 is TGTGCCAGCAGGGTGTGGCTAGCGGGGACCACAGATACGCAGTATTTT.